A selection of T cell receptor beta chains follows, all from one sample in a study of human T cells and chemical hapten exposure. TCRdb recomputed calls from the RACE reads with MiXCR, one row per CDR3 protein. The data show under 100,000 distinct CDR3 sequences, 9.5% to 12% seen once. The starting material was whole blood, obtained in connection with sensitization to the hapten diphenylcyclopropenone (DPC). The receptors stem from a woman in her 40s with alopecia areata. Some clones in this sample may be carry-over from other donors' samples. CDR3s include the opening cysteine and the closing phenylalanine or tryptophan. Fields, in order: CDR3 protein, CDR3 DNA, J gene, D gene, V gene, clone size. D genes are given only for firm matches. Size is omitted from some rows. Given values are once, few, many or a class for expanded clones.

CDR3 protein: CAISAGPLQGTEAFF
CDR3 DNA: TGTGCCATCAGTGCAGGCCCGTTACAGGGCACTGAAGCTTTCTTT
J gene: TRBJ1-1
D gene: -
V gene: TRBV10-3
clone size: few

CDR3 protein: CASSRGTIEAPLTYEQYF
CDR3 DNA: TGCGCCAGCAGTCGCGGGACTATTGAAGCCCCTCTTACCTACGAGCAGTACTTC
J gene: TRBJ2-7
D gene: TRBD2
V gene: TRBV23-1
clone size: many

CDR3 protein: CASRGGARRQFF
CDR3 DNA: TGTGCCAGCAGGGGAGGGGCGCGTAGGCAGTTCTTC
J gene: TRBJ2-1
D gene: TRBD2
V gene: TRBV6-5
clone size: few

CDR3 protein: CASSQEPGVHSPLHF
CDR3 DNA: TGTGCCAGCAGCCAAGAACCGGGAGTCCATTCACCCCTCCACTTT
J gene: TRBJ1-6
D gene: -
V gene: TRBV14
clone size: few

CDR3 protein: CASITPGASYGYTF
CDR3 DNA: TGTGCCAGCATCACCCCAGGGGCCAGCTATGGCTACACCTTC
J gene: TRBJ1-2
D gene: -
V gene: TRBV6-5
clone size: -

CDR3 protein: CASSLDLAGGDQNTGELFF
CDR3 DNA: TGTGCCAGCAGCTTAGACCTAGCGGGAGGCGATCAGAACACCGGGGAGCTGTTTTTT
J gene: TRBJ2-2
D gene: TRBD2
V gene: TRBV7-9
clone size: few

CDR3 protein: CASSLGRNTEAFF
CDR3 DNA: TGTGCCAGCAGCTTAGGTCGTAACACTGAAGCTTTCTTT
J gene: TRBJ1-1
D gene: -
V gene: TRBV11-2
clone size: many

CDR3 protein: CATSERGVMDTQYF
CDR3 DNA: TGTGCCACCAGTGAACGAGGTGTTATGGATACGCAGTATTTT
J gene: TRBJ2-3
D gene: -
V gene: TRBV24-1
clone size: few

CDR3 protein: CASSPGTGMSGELFF
CDR3 DNA: TGTGCCAGCAGTCCCGGGACAGGAATGTCCGGGGAGCTGTTTTTT
J gene: TRBJ2-2
D gene: TRBD1
V gene: TRBV27
clone size: many

CDR3 protein: CASSGLDEQFF
CDR3 DNA: TGTGCCAGCAGTGGTCTCGATGAGCAGTTCTTC
J gene: TRBJ2-1
D gene: -
V gene: TRBV25-1
clone size: -

CDR3 protein: CSAESGANVLTF
CDR3 DNA: TGCAGCGCCGAATCTGGGGCCAACGTCCTGACTTTC
J gene: TRBJ2-6
D gene: -
V gene: TRBV29-1
clone size: many

CDR3 protein: CASSPDSSNQPQHF
CDR3 DNA: TGTGCCAGCAGCCCGGACAGTAGCAATCAGCCCCAGCATTTT
J gene: TRBJ1-5
D gene: -
V gene: TRBV7-2
clone size: few

CDR3 protein: CASSLGLLSTGELFF
CDR3 DNA: TGTGCCAGCAGCTTAGGACTCCTATCCACCGGGGAGCTGTTTTTT
J gene: TRBJ2-2
D gene: -
V gene: TRBV7-2
clone size: many

CDR3 protein: CASSLGTGLREQFF
CDR3 DNA: TGTGCCAGCAGCTTGGGGACAGGACTCCGAGAGCAGTTCTTC
J gene: TRBJ2-1
D gene: TRBD1
V gene: TRBV5-6
clone size: few

CDR3 protein: CASSLTETGLSEQYF
CDR3 DNA: TGTGCCAGCAGCTTAACCGAGACAGGGTTAAGCGAGCAGTACTTC
J gene: TRBJ2-7
D gene: TRBD1
V gene: TRBV7-9
clone size: -

CDR3 protein: CASSDSQKGPNQYF
CDR3 DNA: TGTGCCAGTAGTGACTCCCAAAAGGGACCTAATCAGTACTTC
J gene: TRBJ2-4
D gene: -
V gene: TRBV19
clone size: few

CDR3 protein: CASSDPKPGLAGEFSYNEQFF
CDR3 DNA: TGTGCCAGCAGTGACCCCAAACCGGGACTAGCGGGAGAATTCTCCTACAATGAGCAGTTCTTC
J gene: TRBJ2-1
D gene: TRBD2
V gene: TRBV25-1
clone size: many

CDR3 protein: CASSYSGLRGSDTQYF
CDR3 DNA: TGTGCCAGCAGTTACTCGGGTCTTCGAGGGTCAGATACGCAGTATTTT
J gene: TRBJ2-3
D gene: -
V gene: TRBV6-5
clone size: -

CDR3 protein: CASSSGATMNTEAFF
CDR3 DNA: TGTGCCAGCAGCTCGGGAGCCACGATGAACACTGAAGCTTTCTTT
J gene: TRBJ1-1
D gene: -
V gene: TRBV11-2
clone size: many

CDR3 protein: CASSYSGGHLTGELFF
CDR3 DNA: TGTGCCAGCAGTTACTCCGGGGGACACCTCACCGGGGAGCTGTTTTTT
J gene: TRBJ2-2
D gene: -
V gene: TRBV6-5
clone size: few

CDR3 protein: CASSPGTSLGDTQYF
CDR3 DNA: TGTGCCAGCAGTCCCGGGACCTCGCTCGGAGATACGCAGTATTTT
J gene: TRBJ2-3
D gene: -
V gene: TRBV27
clone size: once

CDR3 protein: CASSGQPAGELFF
CDR3 DNA: TGTGCCAGCAGCGGACAGCCAGCCGGGGAGCTGTTTTTT
J gene: TRBJ2-2
D gene: -
V gene: TRBV9
clone size: many

CDR3 protein: CASSQAPTGGAQETQYF
CDR3 DNA: TGTGCCAGCAGCCAAGCCCCCACCGGGGGGGCTCAAGAGACCCAGTACTTC
J gene: TRBJ2-5
D gene: TRBD2
V gene: TRBV4-2
clone size: few

CDR3 protein: CASSIAGRQSNQPQHF
CDR3 DNA: TGTGCCAGCAGTATCGCAGGGAGGCAGTCAAATCAGCCCCAGCATTTT
J gene: TRBJ1-5
D gene: -
V gene: TRBV12-3/TRBV12-4
clone size: few

CDR3 protein: CASHPGQGRTDTQYF
CDR3 DNA: TGCGCCAGCCACCCGGGACAGGGGCGCACAGATACGCAGTATTTT
J gene: TRBJ2-3
D gene: TRBD1
V gene: TRBV5-1
clone size: few

CDR3 protein: CASGSGAGQPQHF
CDR3 DNA: TGTGCCAGCGGGTCGGGGGCAGGTCAGCCCCAGCATTTT
J gene: TRBJ1-5
D gene: -
V gene: TRBV7-8
clone size: many

CDR3 protein: CASSEEGSFRSTEAFF
CDR3 DNA: TGTGCCAGCAGTGAAGAGGGGTCCTTCCGATCCACTGAAGCTTTCTTT
J gene: TRBJ1-1
D gene: -
V gene: TRBV2
clone size: -

CDR3 protein: CASSSPGEYALAVRRYEQYF
CDR3 DNA: TGTGCCAGCAGTTCTCCAGGGGAATACGCGCTAGCGGTACGGCGCTACGAGCAGTACTTC
J gene: TRBJ2-7
D gene: -
V gene: TRBV28
clone size: many